The sequence of this TCR beta chain was determined in a study of shared clonotypes between healthy human individuals. The overall study: The people who gave samples were two women and a few men aged 18 to 49.

Donors had no recently reported acute infections or vaccinations and were HIV-negative. Broader study findings: Represented diversity (both genetic and exposure-history) was limited by the small number of donors.

Around 28,000 T cell genomes (about 300 ng DNA) went into each PBMC replicate. Generated by immunoSEQ multiplex PCR, the TCRdb table keeps only in-frame clones and is missing some. The sample yields hundreds of thousands of clones, roughly 80% seen once. Notes on this clone: Its target is unknown.

Sequencing used PBMCs. The receptor was derived from a woman between 35 and 50 years old in good health. Some clones in this sample may be carry-over from other donors' samples.

The CDR3, as DNA: TGTGCCAGCAGCGTAGTAGCCGACAGGTACACTGAAGCTTTCTTT. Amino acid sequence: CASSVVADRYTEAFF. The chain links TRBV9 to TRBJ1-1, with D possibly being TRBD1 (6 bases). The CDR3 covers 15 residues. CDR1 is SGDLS, CDR2 YYNGEE, per germline. V dropped 0 bases and J dropped 3 bases, with 12 bases sitting between them.